The subject of this entry is one T cell receptor beta chain. This clonotype was counted at least ten times. Its antigen is not yet known. The input lacks base qualities; no much larger clone sits a single base away. These reads were obtained on an Illumina NovaSeq 6000. TCR cDNA was synthesized by 5'RACE template switching, which introduced a universal primer site and unique molecular identifiers. cDNA synthesis was primed from both the TCR alpha and TCR beta constant segments. Two PCR steps were used to amplify libraries, with sample barcodes and sequencing adapters being added in the second step. Libraries were sequenced on Illumina HiSeq 2500 (2x100 bp) or NovaSeq (2x150 bp). The published analysis was carried out like this. MIGEC was used to demultiplex reads and collapse the reads into UMI consensus sequences, and MiXCR was used for V(D)J alignment. Using edgeR on replicate PBMC samples, clonotypes were called vaccine-responding if FDR was below 0.01 and the log2 fold change was above 5 up to day 15. Each bulk clonotype received a CD4 or CD8 identity based on whether the sequenced CD4 or CD8 repertoire contained that clonotype at higher abundance. TCRdb passed the public sequencing reads through fastp at Q25 and MiXCR, retaining productive beta sequences. One record per CDR3 amino acid sequence lists the most common genes and DNA. The V and J calls were not made by the authors but by TCRdb's processing. Present in this sample are about 220,000 distinct CDR3 sequences, more than 3% of which were seen just once. Of the sample, about 3% is held by the ten largest clones.

This entry is derived from a study of T cells after yellow fever vaccination (dated by TCRdb to about 2019). Study-wide context: The SMART-Seq v4 Ultra Low Input RNA kit was used to prepare libraries from fractions with low cell numbers. The cohort comprised two healthy male donors, one aged 18 to 30 and one aged 30 to 40 years. Blood was collected at multiple timepoints before and after primary and secondary immunization, and bulk PBMC replicates and cell subsets were isolated. To follow T-cell clones before and after primary and booster YFV17D yellow fever vaccination, bulk TCR alpha and beta repertoires were sequenced over time.

The sample's treatment or condition label is to be understood as: live attenuated yellow fever vaccine strain. A standard Ficoll-Paque protocol was used to isolate PBMCs from peripheral blood. Dynabeads CD4 and CD8 positive selection kits were used to isolate the CD4 and CD8 T-cell fractions. TriZol was used to extract RNA from bulk PBMCs, from CD4 and CD8 fractions, and from dextramer-positive and dextramer-negative fractions. What the authors observed across the whole study: A small share of clonotypes occurred in both CD4 and CD8 compartments, likely arising from convergent recombination. Only a couple of donors were included in the study, so the extent to which the findings can be generalized is limited. The secondary T-cell response was weaker than the primary response but faster, peaking on day 5 instead of day 15. FACS-sorted repertoires could contain abundant contaminating clonotypes from the bulk population, so computational filtering was required. After the booster, most of the clones that had expanded following primary vaccination were detected again (96% of CD4 and 80% to 90% of CD8), which suggests that memory was broadly maintained.

The CDR3 measures 14 amino acids from cysteine to phenylalanine. The entry retains the CDR3 DNA only, 42 bases that are in frame from base 1. Deletion took 4 bases off V and 9 bases off J, with a span of 16 bases between the germline ends. The receptor comes from a man younger than 30 who received the YFV17D yellow fever vaccine. The V and J segments used are TRBV12-3 or TRBV12-4 and TRBJ1-5; no D segment can be confidently identified. This sample comprised CD4+ T cells sorted from PBMCs, obtained 10 days after the yellow fever booster vaccination. The CDR3 loop reads CASSSGPDAAPQHF. The DNA sequence is as follows: TGTGCCAGCAGTTCCGGACCCGATGCGGCGCCCCAGCATTTT.